Listed below are T cell receptor beta chains from one sample, sequenced in a study of OX40 agonist ivuxolimab in advanced cancers. The table came from immunoSEQ multiplex PCR; TCRdb's copy has only in-frame clones and leaves some out. The table shows around 25,000 clones, with around 82% occurring only once. The sequenced sample was CD4+ or CD8+ T cells sorted from blood, obtained in a trial of the OX40 agonist ivuxolimab. The source of these receptors is an adult with an advanced solid tumor such as melanoma, head and neck, liver or kidney cancer. The CDR3 runs from the conserved cysteine through the conserved F or W. The order of the fields is D gene, V gene, clone size, J gene, CDR3 protein, CDR3 DNA. A D gene is named only where the DNA matches it firmly. Not all rows give a size; the values are once, few, many and, for expanded clones, a class.

.,TRBV5-8,.,TRBJ2-7,CASSYLTASYEQYF,TGTGCCAGCAGCTACTTGACCGCGTCCTACGAGCAGTACTTC
TRBD2,TRBV11-2,.,TRBJ2-5,CASSLVWASGGPRETQYF,TGTGCCAGCAGCTTAGTGTGGGCTAGCGGGGGACCCCGAGAGACCCAGTACTTC
.,TRBV28,few,TRBJ2-7,CASSLSAFDEQYF,TGTGCCAGCAGTTTATCCGCGTTCGACGAGCAGTACTTC
.,TRBV29-1,medium-sized,TRBJ2-7,CSVSRDYEQYF,TGCAGCGTTTCCCGGGACTACGAGCAGTACTTC
TRBD1,TRBV7-9,.,TRBJ1-1,CASSPGQGARVTEAFF,TGTGCCAGCAGCCCGGGACAGGGGGCGAGAGTAACTGAAGCTTTCTTT
.,TRBV4-1,.,TRBJ2-3,CASSQETDTQYF,TGCGCCAGCAGCCAAGAAACAGATACGCAGTATTTT
.,TRBV6-1,.,TRBJ1-2,CASIKRGGNNGYTF,TGTGCCAGCATCAAGAGGGGGGGCAACAATGGCTACACCTTC
.,TRBV11-2,.,TRBJ2-3,CASSWGTGNTDTQYF,TGTGCCAGCAGCTGGGGGACGGGGAACACAGATACGCAGTATTTT
TRBD1,TRBV4-1,.,TRBJ1-2,CASSRGQGVNYGYTF,TGCGCCAGCAGCCGAGGACAGGGAGTTAACTATGGCTACACCTTC
.,TRBV6-1,.,TRBJ1-5,CASSEDPFYREEYQPQHF,TGTGCCAGCAGTGAAGATCCCTTCTACAGGGAAGAATATCAGCCCCAGCATTTT
.,TRBV11-2,.,TRBJ2-2,CASSLVSGTNTGELFF,TGTGCCAGCAGCTTAGTATCGGGGACGAACACCGGGGAGCTGTTTTTT
.,TRBV4-1,.,TRBJ1-5,CASSPMGGYSNQPQHF,TGCGCCAGCAGCCCTATGGGGGGGTATAGCAATCAGCCCCAGCATTTT
.,TRBV11-2,.,TRBJ1-6,CASSLGHPGDGPDLHF,TGTGCCAGCAGCTTAGGCCACCCGGGGGACGGCCCTGATCTCCACTTT
TRBD1,TRBV13,few,TRBJ1-2,CATSLEGTGTLYGYTF,TGTGCCACTTCCCTCGAAGGGACAGGGACACTCTATGGCTACACCTTC
.,TRBV23-1,.,TRBJ1-2,CASAPNRELNYGYTF,TGCGCCAGTGCACCCAACAGGGAGTTGAACTATGGCTACACCTTC
.,TRBV4-1,.,TRBJ2-7,CASSQLQGFGGEQYF,TGCGCCAGCAGCCAGCTACAGGGCTTTGGGGGCGAGCAGTACTTC
.,TRBV5-6,.,TRBJ1-2,CASSLATPNYGYTF,TGTGCCAGCAGCTTGGCGACTCCTAACTATGGCTACACCTTC
.,TRBV2,.,TRBJ2-7,CASKDKPYEQYF,TGTGCCAGCAAGGACAAACCCTACGAGCAGTACTTC
.,TRBV5-6,.,TRBJ1-2,CASSLLSLRFYTF,TGTGCCAGCAGCTTGCTTTCGTTACGTTTCTACACCTTC
.,TRBV19,.,TRBJ1-1,CASSIGGMGTEAFF,TGTGCCAGTAGTATCGGTGGGATGGGCACTGAAGCTTTCTTT
.,TRBV7-2,.,TRBJ2-7,CASSSGRYYEQYF,TGTGCCAGCAGCTCCGGACGGTACTACGAGCAGTACTTC
.,TRBV6-5,.,TRBJ1-6,CASKNHSDNSPLHF,TGTGCCAGCAAAAACCACAGCGATAATTCACCCCTCCACTTT
.,TRBV5-1,.,TRBJ2-1,CASSLAGQYNEQFF,TGCGCCAGCAGCTTGGCGGGACAATACAATGAGCAGTTCTTC